Listed here are 12 T cell receptor beta chains from one sample, sequenced in a study of T cell changes during pregnancy in multiple sclerosis. Profiled with immunoSEQ multiplex PCR; TCRdb holds only in-frame clones, not every one. This table has 40,000 to 55,000 clones, 80% to 95% appearing once. The sequenced sample was CD4+ T cells from peripheral blood mononuclear cells, obtained after pregnancy. The receptors stem from a female donor in good health, enrolled as a control in a pregnancy study.

The chain links TRBV7-9 to TRBJ2-3; 7 nucleotides match TRBD1. The trim removed 5 bases at V and 1 base at J, leaving 6 bases unmatched. From germline, CDR1 is SEHNR and CDR2 FQNEAQ (reference sequence). There are 15 residues in the CDR3. Here the CDR3 DNA reads TGTGCCAGCAGCGCCCAGGGGGTTGGCACAGATACGCAGTATTTT. Translating gives CASSAQGVGTDTQYF.

V is TRBV2 and J is TRBJ1-4, with TRBD1 as a possible D gene (6 bases). The CDR3 runs 15 residues. The V end lost 2 bases, the J end lost 8 bases, and 15 bases lay between the germline ends. In germline, CDR1 is SNHLY, CDR2 FYNNEI. DNA of the CDR3: TGTGCCAGCAGTGAACCTCAGGGGAGGGGGGAAAAACTGTTTTTT. Amino acids: CASSEPQGRGEKLFF.

V is TRBV4-2 and J is TRBJ2-5; the D is unclear. The CDR3 sequence is 15 residues long. Germline assignment: CDR1 LGHNA and CDR2 YNFKEQ. The germline V and J ends were trimmed by 0 bases and 4 bases, with 12 bases remaining between them. The CDR3 DNA reads TGTGCCAGCAGCCAAGATTCTCCCACGGGAGAGACCCAGTACTTC. This codes for CASSQDSPTGETQYF.

The rearrangement uses TRBV10-3 and TRBJ2-5; 9 bases align to TRBD1. The CDR3 spans 15 residues. Looked up from germline, CDR1 is ENHRY and CDR2 is SYGVKD. The J segment lost 3 bases and the V segment lost 5 bases, leaving 7 bases of the junction unmatched. The CDR3 bases are TGTGCCATCAGTAGGGGGACAGGGATGGAAGAGACCCAGTACTTC. This translates into CAISRGTGMEETQYF.

The DNA for the CDR3 is TGTGCCACCAGCAGAGACTTAGCGGGGGGTCTCAATGAGCAGTTCTTC. Translated, it gives CATSRDLAGGLNEQFF. The chain recombines TRBV15 with TRBJ2-1; 10 nucleotides match TRBD2. Germline lookup yields CDR1 LNHNV and CDR2 YYDKDF (reference sequence). CDR3 length: 16 amino acids. V lost 0 bases to trimming and J lost 6 bases; unmatched junction nucleotides: 5. Based on the CDR3 plus reference TRBV15 and TRBJ2-1, the full variable domain is DAMVIQNPRYQVTQFGKPVTLSCSQTLNHNVMYWYQQKSSQAPKLLFHYYDKDFNNEADTPDNFQSRRPNTSFCFLDIRSPGLGDTAMYLCATSRDLAGGLNEQFFGPGTRLTVL.

V gene TRBV5-1 combines with J gene TRBJ1-1; TRBD1 aligns across 8 bases. With V trimmed by 0 bases and J by 5 bases, 9 bases remained unmatched. The CDR3 length is 16 residues. Germline lookup yields CDR1 SGHRS and CDR2 YFSETQ. The CDR3 protein is CASSLGTTGGRTEAFF. The CDR3 DNA follows: TGCGCCAGCAGCTTGGGGACTACAGGGGGACGGACTGAAGCTTTCTTT.

This chain connects TRBV30 to TRBJ1-5; 9 bases align to TRBD1. This CDR3 spans 18 amino acids. Losses at the gene ends were 0 bases for V and 2 bases for J; bases not matched to a gene: 11. Germline lookup yields CDR1 GTSNPN and CDR2 SVGIG (reference sequence). The CDR3 sequence: CAWSVIGTGNLRNQPQHF. CDR3 nucleotides: TGTGCCTGGAGTGTTATCGGGACAGGGAATTTACGCAATCAGCCCCAGCATTTT. Using reference TRBV30 and TRBJ1-5 for the parts outside the CDR3, the full variable domain is SQTIHQWPATLVQPVGSPLSLECTVEGTSNPNLYWYRQAAGRGLQLLFYSVGIGQISSEVPQNLSASRPQDRQFILSSKKLLLSDSGFYLCAWSVIGTGNLRNQPQHFGDGTRLSIL.

The genes are TRBV5-1 and TRBJ2-1; 8 bases map to TRBD2. V shed 5 bases and J 0 bases; nucleotides not matched to a gene: 7. The CDR3 loop spans 16 amino acids. The germline gives CDR1 SGHRS, CDR2 YFSETQ. In DNA, the CDR3 is TGCGCCAGCAGTTCTAGCGGGTTGAGCTCCTACAATGAGCAGTTCTTC. It translates to CASSSSGLSSYNEQFF.

This chain connects TRBV6-1 to TRBJ1-1; tentative D call: TRBD1 (5 bases). The CDR3 is 13 residues long. CDR1 MNHNS and CDR2 SASEGT come from the germline V gene. V lost 8 bases, J lost 7 bases, and 17 bases lay in between. The CDR3 DNA reads as TGTGCCAGCTTATTAATTCAGGGAAATGAAGCTTTCTTT. Residues: CASLLIQGNEAFF.

This rearrangement joins TRBV11-3 to TRBJ1-3; 11 bases align to TRBD1. Trimming cost V 5 bases and J 0 bases; bases outside gene matches: 3. Germline V gene sequence: CDR1 SGHNT, CDR2 YENEEA. The CDR3 consists of 16 residues. CDR3 protein: CASSHGTGGSGNTIYF. CDR3 coding DNA: TGTGCCAGCAGCCATGGGACAGGGGGCTCTGGAAACACCATATATTTT. Filled out from reference TRBV11-3 and TRBJ1-3, the complete variable domain reads EAGVVQSPRYKIIEKKQPVAFWCNPISGHNTLYWYLQNLGQGPELLIRYENEEAVDDSQLPKDRFSAERLKGVDSTLKIQPAELGDSAVYLCASSHGTGGSGNTIYFGEGSWLTVV.

The chain is built from TRBV7-2 and TRBJ2-3; possible D gene TRBD2, 5 bases. Germline V lookup: CDR1 SGHTA, CDR2 FQGNSA. Trimming removed 3 bases from V and 5 bases from J, with 12 bases in between. This CDR3 comprises 14 residues. CDR3 in DNA: TGTGCCAGCAGCTTTCCCAGCGGTCGAGATACGCAGTATTTT. It translates to CASSFPSGRDTQYF.

V is TRBV10-3 and J is TRBJ2-7; the D gene is possibly TRBD1 (5 bases). Germline-derived CDR1 and CDR2 are ENHRY and SYGVKD. V lost 0 bases to trimming and J lost 2 bases, with 8 bases between them. CDR3 length equals 14 residues. The CDR3 region is CAISESDRPYEQYF. CDR3 DNA: TGTGCCATCAGTGAGTCAGACAGACCCTACGAGCAGTACTTC.